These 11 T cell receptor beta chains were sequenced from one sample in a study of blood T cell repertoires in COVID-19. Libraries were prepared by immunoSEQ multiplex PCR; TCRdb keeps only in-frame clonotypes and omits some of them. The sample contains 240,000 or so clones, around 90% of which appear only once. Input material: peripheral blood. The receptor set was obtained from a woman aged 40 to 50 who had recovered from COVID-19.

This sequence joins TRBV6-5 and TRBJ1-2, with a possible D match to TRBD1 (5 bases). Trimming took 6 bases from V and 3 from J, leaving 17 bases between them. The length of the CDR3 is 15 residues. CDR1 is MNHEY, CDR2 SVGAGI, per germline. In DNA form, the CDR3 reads TGTGCCAGCAGCCCAGCGGGGGGTGTCGACTATGGCTACACCTTC. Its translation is CASSPAGGVDYGYTF.

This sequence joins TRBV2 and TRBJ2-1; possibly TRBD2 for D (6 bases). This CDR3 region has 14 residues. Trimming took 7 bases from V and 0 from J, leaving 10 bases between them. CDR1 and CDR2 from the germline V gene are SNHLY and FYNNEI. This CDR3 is CASTLARSYNEQFF. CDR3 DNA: TGTGCCAGCACTCTAGCGCGCTCCTACAATGAGCAGTTCTTC.

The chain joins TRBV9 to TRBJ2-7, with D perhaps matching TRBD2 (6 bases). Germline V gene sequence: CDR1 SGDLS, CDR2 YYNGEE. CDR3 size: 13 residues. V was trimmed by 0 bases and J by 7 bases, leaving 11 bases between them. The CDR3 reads CASSVGQAGEQYF. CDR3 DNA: TGTGCCAGCAGCGTAGGGCAGGCGGGGGAGCAGTACTTC.

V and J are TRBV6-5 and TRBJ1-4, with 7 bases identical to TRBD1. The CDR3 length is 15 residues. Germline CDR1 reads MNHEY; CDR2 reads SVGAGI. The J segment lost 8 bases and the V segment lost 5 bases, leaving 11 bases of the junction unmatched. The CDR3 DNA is TGTGCCAGCAGTCCCCGGGACAGCGCACTAGAAAAACTGTTTTTT. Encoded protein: CASSPRDSALEKLFF.

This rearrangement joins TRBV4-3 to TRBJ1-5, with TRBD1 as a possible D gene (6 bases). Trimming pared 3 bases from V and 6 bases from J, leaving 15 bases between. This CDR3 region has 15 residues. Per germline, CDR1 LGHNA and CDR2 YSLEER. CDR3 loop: CASSHFWGGVQPQHF. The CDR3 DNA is TGCGCCAGCAGCCATTTTTGGGGGGGCGTTCAGCCCCAGCATTTT.

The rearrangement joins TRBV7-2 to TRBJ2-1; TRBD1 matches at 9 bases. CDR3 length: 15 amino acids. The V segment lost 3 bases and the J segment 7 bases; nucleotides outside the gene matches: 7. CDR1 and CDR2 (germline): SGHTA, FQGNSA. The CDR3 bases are TGTGCCAGCAGCTTGGGGGGGACAGGGAGAAATGAGCAGTTCTTC. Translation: CASSLGGTGRNEQFF.

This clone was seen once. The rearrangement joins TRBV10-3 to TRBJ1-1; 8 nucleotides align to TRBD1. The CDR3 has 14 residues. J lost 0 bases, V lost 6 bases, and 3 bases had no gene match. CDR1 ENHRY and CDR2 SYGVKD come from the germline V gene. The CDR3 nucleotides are TGTGCCATCAGCCCGGACAGGGTGAACACTGAAGCTTTCTTT. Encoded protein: CAISPDRVNTEAFF.

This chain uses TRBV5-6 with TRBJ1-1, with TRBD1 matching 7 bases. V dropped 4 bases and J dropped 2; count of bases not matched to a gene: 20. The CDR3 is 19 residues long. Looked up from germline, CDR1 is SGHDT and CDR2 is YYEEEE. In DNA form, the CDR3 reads TGTGCCAGCAGCCCTTTAGGACGACAGGGTAAGGGTAGTAACACTGAAGCTTTCTTT. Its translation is CASSPLGRQGKGSNTEAFF.

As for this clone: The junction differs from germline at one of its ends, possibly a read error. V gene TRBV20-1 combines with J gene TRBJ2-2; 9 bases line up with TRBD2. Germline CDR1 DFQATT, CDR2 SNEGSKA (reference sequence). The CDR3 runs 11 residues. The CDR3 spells CSAPRGGGLFF. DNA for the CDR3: TGCAGTGCCCCGCGCGGGGGGGGGCTGTTTTTT.

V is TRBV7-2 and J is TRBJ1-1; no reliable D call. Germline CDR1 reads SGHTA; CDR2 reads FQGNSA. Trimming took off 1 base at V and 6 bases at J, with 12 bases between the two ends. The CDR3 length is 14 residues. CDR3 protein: CASSLDRSSAEAFF. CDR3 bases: TGTGCCAGCAGCTTAGACCGTTCTAGCGCTGAAGCTTTCTTT.

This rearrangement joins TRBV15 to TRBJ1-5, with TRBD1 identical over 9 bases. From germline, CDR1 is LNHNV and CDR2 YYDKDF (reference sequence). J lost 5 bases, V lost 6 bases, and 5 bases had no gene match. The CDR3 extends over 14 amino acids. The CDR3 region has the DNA TGTGCCACCAGGGAGGGACAGGGCGATCAGCCCCAGCATTTT. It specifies CATREGQGDQPQHF.